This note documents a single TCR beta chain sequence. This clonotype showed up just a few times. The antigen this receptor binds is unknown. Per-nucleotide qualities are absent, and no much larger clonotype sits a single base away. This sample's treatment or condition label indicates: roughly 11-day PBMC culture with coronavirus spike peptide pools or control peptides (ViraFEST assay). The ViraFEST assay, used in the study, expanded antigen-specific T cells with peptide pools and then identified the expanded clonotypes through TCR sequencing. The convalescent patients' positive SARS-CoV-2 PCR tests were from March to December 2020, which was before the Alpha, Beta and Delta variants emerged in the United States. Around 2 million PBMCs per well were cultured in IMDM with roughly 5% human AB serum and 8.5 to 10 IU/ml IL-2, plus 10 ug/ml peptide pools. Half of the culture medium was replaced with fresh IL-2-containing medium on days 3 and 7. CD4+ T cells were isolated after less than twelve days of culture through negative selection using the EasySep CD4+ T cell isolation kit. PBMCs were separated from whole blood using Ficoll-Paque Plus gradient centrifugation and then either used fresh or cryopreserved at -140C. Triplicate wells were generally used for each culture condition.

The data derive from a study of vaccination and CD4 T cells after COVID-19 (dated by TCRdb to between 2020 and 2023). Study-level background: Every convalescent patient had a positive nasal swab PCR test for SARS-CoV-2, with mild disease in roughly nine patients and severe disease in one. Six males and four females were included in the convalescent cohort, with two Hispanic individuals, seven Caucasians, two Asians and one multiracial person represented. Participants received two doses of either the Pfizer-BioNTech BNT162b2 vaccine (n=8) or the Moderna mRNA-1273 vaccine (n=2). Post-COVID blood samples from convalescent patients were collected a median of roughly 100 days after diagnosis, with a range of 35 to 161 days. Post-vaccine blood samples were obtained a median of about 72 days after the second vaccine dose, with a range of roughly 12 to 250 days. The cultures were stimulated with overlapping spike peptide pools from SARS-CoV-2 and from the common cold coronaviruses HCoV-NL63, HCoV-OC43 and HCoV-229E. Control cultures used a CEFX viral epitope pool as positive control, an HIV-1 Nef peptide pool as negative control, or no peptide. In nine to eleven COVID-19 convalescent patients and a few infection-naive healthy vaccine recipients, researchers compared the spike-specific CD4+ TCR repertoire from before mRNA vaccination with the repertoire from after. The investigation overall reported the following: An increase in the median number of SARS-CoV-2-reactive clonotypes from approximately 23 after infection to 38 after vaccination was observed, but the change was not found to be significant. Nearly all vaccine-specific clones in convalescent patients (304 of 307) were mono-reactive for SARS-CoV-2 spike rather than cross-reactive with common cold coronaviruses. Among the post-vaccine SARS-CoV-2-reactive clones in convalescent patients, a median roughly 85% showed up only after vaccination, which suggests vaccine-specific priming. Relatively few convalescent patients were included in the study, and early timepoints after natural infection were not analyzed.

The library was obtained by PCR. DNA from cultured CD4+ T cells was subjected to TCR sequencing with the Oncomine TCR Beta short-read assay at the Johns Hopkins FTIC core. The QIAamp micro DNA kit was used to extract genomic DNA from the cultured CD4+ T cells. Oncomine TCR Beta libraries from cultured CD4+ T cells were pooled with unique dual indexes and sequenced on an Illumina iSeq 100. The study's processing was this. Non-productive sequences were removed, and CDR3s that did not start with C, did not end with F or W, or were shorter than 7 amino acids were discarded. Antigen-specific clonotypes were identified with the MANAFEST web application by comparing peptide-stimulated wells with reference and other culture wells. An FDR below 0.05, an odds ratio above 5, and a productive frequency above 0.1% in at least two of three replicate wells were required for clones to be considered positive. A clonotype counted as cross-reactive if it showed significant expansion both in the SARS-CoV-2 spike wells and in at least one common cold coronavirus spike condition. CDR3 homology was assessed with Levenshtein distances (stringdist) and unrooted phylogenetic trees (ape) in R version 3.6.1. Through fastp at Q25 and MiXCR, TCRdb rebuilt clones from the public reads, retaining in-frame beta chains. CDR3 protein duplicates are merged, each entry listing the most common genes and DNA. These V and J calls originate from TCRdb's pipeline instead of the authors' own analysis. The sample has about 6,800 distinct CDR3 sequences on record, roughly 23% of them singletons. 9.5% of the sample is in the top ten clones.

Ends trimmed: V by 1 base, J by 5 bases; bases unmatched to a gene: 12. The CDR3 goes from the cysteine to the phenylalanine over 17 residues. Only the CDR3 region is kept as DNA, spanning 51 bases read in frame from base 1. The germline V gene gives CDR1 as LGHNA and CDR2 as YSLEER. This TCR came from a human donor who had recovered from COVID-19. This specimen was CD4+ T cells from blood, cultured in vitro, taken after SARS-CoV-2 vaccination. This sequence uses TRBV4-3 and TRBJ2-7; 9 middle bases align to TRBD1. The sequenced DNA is TGCGCCAGCAGCCAAGTGGGTCGAGGACAGGGGAGGAACGAGCAGTACTTC. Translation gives CASSQVGRGQGRNEQYF.